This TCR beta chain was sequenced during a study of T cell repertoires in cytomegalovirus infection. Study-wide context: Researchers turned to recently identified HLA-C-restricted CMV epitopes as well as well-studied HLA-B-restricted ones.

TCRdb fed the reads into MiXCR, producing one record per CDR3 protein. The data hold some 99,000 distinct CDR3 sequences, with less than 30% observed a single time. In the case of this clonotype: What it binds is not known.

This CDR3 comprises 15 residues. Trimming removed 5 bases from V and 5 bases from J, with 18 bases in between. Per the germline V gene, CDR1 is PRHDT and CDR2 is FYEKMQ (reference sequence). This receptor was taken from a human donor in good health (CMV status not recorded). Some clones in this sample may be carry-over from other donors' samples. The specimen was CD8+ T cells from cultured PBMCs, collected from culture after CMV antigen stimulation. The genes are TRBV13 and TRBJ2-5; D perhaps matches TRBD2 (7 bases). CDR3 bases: TGTGCCAGCAGCCCCCCGGGGGGCCACCTGGAGACCCAGTACTTC. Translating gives CASSPPGGHLETQYF.